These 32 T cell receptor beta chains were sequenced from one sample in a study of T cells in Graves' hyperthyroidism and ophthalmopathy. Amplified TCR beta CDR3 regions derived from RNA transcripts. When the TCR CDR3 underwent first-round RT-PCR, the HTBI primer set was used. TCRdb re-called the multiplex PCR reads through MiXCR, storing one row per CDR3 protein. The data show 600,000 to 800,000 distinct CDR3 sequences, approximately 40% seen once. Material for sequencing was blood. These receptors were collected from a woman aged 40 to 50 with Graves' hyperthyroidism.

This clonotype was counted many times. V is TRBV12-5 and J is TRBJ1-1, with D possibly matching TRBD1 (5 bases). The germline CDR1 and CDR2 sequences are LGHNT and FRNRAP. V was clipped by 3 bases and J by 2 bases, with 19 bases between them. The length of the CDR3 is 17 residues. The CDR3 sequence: CASGFGRTSQGNTEAFF. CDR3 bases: TGTGCTAGTGGTTTCGGCCGAACTTCCCAGGGTAACACTGAAGCTTTCTTT.

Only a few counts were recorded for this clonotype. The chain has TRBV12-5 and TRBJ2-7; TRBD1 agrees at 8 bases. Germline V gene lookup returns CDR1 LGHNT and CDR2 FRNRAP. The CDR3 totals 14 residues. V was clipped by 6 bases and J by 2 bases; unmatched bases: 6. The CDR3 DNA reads TGTGCTAGTGGGCCAGGACAGGGAGCCTACGAGCAGTACTTC. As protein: CASGPGQGAYEQYF.

CDR3 in amino acids: CASSLWLGGKHGYTF. The CDR3 nucleotides are TGTGCCAGCAGTTTATGGTTGGGGGGAAAGCATGGCTACACCTTC. The chain uses TRBV28 and TRBJ1-2, with a weak D call TRBD1 (5 bases). Germline V gives CDR1 MDHEN, CDR2 SYDVKM. The CDR3 extends over 15 amino acids. V was trimmed by 0 bases and J by 6 bases, leaving 14 bases between them.

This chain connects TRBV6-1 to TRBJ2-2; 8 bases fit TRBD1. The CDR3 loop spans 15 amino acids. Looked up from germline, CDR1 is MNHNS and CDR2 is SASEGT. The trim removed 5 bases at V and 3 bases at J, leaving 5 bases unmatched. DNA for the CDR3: TGTGCCAGCAGTCCTCAGGGGGCATACACCGGGGAGCTGTTTTTT. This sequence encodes CASSPQGAYTGELFF.

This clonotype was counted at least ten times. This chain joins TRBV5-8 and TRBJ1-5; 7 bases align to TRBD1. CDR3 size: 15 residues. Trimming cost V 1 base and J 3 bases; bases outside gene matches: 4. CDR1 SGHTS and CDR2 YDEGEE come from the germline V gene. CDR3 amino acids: CASSLKGQINQPQHF. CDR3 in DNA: TGTGCCAGCAGCTTGAAGGGACAGATCAATCAGCCCCAGCATTTT.

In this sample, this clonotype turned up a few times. This chain's CDR3 is CASSKRGETGELFF. The CDR3 DNA is TGTGCCAGCAGCAAACGGGGGGAGACCGGGGAGCTGTTTTTT. The chain recombines TRBV7-2 with TRBJ2-2; 7 bases align to TRBD2. Germline-derived CDR1 and CDR2 are SGHTA and FQGNSA. This CDR3 has 14 amino acids. The trim removed 5 bases at V and 5 bases at J, leaving 5 bases unmatched. Filled out from reference TRBV7-2 and TRBJ2-2, the complete variable domain reads GAGVSQSPSNKVTEKGKDVELRCDPISGHTALYWYRQSLGQGLEFLIYFQGNSAPDKSGLPSDRFSAERTGGSVSTLTIQRTQQEDSAVYLCASSKRGETGELFFGEGSRLTVL.

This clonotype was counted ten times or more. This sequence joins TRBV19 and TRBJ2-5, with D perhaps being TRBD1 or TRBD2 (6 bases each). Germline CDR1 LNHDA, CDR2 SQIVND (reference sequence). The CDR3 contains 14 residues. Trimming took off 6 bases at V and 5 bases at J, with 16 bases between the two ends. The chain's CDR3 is CASSLTPGAETQYF. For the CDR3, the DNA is TGTGCCAGTAGCCTTACCCCGGGGGCGGAGACCCAGTACTTC.

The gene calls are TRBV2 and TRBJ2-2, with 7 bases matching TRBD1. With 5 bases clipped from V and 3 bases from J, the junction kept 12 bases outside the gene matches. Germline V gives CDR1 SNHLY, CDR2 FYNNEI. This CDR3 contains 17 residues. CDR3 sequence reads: CASSYSADRVDTGELFF. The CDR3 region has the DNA TGTGCCAGCAGTTACTCCGCCGACAGGGTTGACACCGGGGAGCTGTTTTTT.

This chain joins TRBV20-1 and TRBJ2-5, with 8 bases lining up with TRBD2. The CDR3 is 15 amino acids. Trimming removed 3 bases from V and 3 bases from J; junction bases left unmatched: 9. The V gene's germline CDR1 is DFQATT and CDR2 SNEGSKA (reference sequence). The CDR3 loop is CSARGGVAGKETQYF. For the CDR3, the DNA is TGCAGTGCTAGGGGGGGGGTAGCGGGGAAAGAGACCCAGTACTTC.

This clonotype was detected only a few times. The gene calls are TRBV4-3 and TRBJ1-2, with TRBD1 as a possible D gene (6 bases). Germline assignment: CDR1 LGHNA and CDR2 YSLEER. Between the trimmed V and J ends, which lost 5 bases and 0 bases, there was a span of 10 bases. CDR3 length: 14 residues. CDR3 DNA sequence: TGCGCCAGCAGCGAGAGGGGGGCTAACTATGGCTACACCTTC. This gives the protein CASSERGANYGYTF.

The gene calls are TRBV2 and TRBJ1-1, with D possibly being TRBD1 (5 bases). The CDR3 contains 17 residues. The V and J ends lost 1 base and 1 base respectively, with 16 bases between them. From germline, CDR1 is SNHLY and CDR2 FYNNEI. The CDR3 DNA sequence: TGTGCCAGCAGTGAAGGCCGGGACCACCCCTCGAACACTGAAGCTTTCTTT. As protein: CASSEGRDHPSNTEAFF.

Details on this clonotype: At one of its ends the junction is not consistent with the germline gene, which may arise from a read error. The CDR3 coding sequence is TGTGCCAGCAGTTTAGGAGGGCGGGGGGGCCGTCAGCCCCGGCATTTT. Its translation is CASSLGGRGGRQPRHF. J is TRBJ1-5 and V is TRBV28; D possibly corresponds to TRBD1 (6 bases). Germline CDR1 MDHEN, CDR2 SYDVKM. The CDR3 has 16 amino acids.

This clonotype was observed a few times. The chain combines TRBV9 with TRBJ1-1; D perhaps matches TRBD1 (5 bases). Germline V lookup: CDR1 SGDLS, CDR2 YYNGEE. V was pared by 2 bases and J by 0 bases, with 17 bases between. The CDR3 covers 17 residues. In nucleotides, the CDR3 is TGTGCCAGCAGCGTCGTTGGGGCAGGTCCAATGAACACTGAAGCTTTCTTT. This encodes CASSVVGAGPMNTEAFF.

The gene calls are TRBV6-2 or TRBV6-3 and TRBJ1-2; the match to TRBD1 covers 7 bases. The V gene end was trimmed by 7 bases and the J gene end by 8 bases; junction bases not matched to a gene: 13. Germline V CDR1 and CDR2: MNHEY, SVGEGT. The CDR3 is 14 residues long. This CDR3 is CASTKPGQVLGYTF. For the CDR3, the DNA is TGTGCCAGCACAAAGCCCGGACAGGTTCTCGGCTACACCTTC.

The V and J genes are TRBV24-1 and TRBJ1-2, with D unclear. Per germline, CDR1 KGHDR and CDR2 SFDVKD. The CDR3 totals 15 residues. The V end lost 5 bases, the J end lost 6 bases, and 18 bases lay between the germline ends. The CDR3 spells CATSGPRGSEDGYTF. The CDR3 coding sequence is TGTGCCACCAGTGGACCCCGAGGCAGTGAAGATGGCTACACCTTC.

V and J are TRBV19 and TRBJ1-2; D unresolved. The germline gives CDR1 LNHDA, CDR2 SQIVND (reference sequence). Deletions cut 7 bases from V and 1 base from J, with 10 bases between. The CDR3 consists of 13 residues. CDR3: CASKSQFNYGYTF. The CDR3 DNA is TGTGCCAGTAAAAGTCAGTTTAACTATGGCTACACCTTC.

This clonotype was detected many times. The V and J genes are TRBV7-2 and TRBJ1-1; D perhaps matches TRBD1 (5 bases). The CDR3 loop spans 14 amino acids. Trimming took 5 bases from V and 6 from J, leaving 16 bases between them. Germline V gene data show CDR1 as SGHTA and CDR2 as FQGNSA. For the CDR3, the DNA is TGTGCCAGCAGCCTCCCGGGGGGGGTGGCTGAAGCTTTCTTT. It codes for CASSLPGGVAEAFF. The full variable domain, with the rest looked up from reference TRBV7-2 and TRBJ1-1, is GAGVSQSPSNKVTEKGKDVELRCDPISGHTALYWYRQSLGQGLEFLIYFQGNSAPDKSGLPSDRFSAERTGGSVSTLTIQRTQQEDSAVYLCASSLPGGVAEAFFGQGTRLTVV.

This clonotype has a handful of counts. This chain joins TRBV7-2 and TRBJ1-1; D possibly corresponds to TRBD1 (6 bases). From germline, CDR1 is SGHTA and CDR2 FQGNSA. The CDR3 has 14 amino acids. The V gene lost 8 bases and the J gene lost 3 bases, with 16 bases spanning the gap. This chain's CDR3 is CASSVGGADTEAFF. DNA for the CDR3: TGTGCCAGCTCAGTGGGGGGGGCGGACACTGAAGCTTTCTTT.

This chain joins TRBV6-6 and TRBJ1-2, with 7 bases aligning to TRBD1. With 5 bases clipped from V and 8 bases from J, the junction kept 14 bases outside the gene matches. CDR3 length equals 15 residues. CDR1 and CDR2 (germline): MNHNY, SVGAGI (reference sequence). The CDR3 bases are TGTGCCAGCAGTCCAATCGAGACAGGGTTTCGGGGCTACACCTTC. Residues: CASSPIETGFRGYTF.

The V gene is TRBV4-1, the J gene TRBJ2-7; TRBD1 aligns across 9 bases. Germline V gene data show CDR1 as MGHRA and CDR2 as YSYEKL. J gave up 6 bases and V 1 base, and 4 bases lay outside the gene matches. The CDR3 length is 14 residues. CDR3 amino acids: CASSQVATGGEQYF. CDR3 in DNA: TGCGCCAGCAGCCAAGTGGCGACAGGGGGCGAGCAGTACTTC.

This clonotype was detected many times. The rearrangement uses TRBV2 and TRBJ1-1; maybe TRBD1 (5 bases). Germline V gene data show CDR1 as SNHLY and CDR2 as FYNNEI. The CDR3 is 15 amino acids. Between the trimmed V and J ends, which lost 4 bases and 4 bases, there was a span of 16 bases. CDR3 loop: CASSGTGGMITEAFF. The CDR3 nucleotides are TGTGCCAGCAGTGGCACCGGGGGAATGATCACTGAAGCTTTCTTT.

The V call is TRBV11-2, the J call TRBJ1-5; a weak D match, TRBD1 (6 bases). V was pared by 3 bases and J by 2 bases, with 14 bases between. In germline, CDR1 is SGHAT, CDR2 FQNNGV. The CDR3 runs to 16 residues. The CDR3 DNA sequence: TGTGCCAGCAGCTTCTCCTCAGGGGCAGGCAATCAGCCCCAGCATTTT. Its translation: CASSFSSGAGNQPQHF.

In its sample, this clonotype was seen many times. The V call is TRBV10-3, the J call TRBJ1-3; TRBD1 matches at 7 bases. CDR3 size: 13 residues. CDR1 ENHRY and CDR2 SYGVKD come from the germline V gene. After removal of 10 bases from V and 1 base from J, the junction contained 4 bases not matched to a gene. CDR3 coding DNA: TGTGCCAGCCTGACAGGGTCTGGAAACACCATATATTTT. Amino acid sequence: CASLTGSGNTIYF.

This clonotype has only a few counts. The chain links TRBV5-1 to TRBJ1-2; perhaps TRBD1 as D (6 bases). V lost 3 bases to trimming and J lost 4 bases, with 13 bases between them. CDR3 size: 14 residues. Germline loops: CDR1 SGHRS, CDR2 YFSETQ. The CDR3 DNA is TGCGCCAGCAGCTGGGATGGACAGTCCTATGGCTACACCTTC. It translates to CASSWDGQSYGYTF.

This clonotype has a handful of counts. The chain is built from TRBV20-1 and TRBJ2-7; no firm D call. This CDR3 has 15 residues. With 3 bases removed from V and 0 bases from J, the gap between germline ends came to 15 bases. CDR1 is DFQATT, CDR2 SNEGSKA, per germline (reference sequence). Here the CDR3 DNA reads TGCAGTGCTAGTTTGTCCGCCCCGAGCTCCTACGAGCAGTACTTC. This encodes CSASLSAPSSYEQYF.

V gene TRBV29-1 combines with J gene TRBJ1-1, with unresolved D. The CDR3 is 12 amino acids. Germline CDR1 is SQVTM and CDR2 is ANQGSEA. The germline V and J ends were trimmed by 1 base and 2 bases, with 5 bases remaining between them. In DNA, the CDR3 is TGCAGCGTTGAAGGCACCAACACTGAAGCTTTCTTT. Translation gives CSVEGTNTEAFF. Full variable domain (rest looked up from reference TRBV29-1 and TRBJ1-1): SAVISQKPSRDICQRGTSLTIQCQVDSQVTMMFWYRQQPGQSLTLIATANQGSEATYESGFVIDKFPISRPNLTFSTLTVSNMSPEDSSIYLCSVEGTNTEAFFGQGTRLTVV.

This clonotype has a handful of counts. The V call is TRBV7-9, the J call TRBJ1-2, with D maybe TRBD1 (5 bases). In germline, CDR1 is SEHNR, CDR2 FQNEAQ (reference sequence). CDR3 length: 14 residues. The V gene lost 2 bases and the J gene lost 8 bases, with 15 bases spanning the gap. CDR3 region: CASSLTGTRGGYTF. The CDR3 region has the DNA TGTGCCAGCAGCTTAACCGGGACCCGAGGAGGCTACACCTTC.

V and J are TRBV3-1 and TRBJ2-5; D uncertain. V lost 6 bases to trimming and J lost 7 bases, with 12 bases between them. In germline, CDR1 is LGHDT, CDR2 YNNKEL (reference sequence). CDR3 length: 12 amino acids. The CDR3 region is CASSDFRGTQYF. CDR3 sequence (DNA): TGTGCCAGCAGTGACTTCCGAGGGACCCAGTACTTC.

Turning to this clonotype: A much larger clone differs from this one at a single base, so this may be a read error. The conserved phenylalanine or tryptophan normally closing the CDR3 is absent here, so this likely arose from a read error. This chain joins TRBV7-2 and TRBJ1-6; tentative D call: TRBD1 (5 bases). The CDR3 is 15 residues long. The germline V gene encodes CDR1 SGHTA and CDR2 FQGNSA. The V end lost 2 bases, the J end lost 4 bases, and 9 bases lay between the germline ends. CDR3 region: CASSLFAGYNSPLHL. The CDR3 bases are TGTGCCAGCAGCTTATTTGCAGGGTATAATTCACCCCTCCACCTT.

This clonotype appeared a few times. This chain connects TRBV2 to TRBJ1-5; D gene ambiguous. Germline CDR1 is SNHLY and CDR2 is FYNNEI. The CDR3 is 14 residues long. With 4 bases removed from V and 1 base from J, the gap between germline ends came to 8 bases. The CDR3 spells CASSGPGSNQPQHF. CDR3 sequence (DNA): TGTGCCAGCAGTGGACCGGGGAGCAATCAGCCCCAGCATTTT.

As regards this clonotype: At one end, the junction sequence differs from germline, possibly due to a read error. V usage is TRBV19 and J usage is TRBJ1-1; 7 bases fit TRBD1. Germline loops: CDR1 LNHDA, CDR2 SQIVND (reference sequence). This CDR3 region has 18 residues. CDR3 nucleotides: TGTGCCAGTAGTCCTCGACAGGGATCAGGAGGAATGGACACTGAAGCTCTCTTT. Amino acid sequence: CASSPRQGSGGMDTEALF.

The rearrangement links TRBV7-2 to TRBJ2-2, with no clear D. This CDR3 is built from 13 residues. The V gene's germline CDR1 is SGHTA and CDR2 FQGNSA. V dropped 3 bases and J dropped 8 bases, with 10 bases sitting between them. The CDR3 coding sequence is TGTGCCAGCAGCTTCCTCGGGTGGGGGGAGCTGTTTTTT. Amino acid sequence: CASSFLGWGELFF.